The 3 T cell receptor beta chains below come from one sample, sequenced in a study of human T cells and chemical hapten exposure. TCRdb passed the RACE reads through MiXCR, listing each CDR3 protein once. Among roughly 120,000 distinct CDR3 sequences, approximately 15% were seen once, and the ten largest hold roughly 3.1%. The time point here: pre-sensitization, week 0. Treatment described: therapeutic diphenylcyclopropenone sensitization with weekly scalp DPC. Sample: whole blood, taken in connection with sensitization to the hapten diphenylcyclopropenone (DPC). The receptors were sampled from a woman younger than 30 with alopecia areata. Some clones in this sample may be carry-over from other donors' samples.

This sequence joins TRBV6-1 and TRBJ1-5, with 7 bases identical to TRBD1. From germline, CDR1 is MNHNS and CDR2 SASEGT. With 7 bases clipped from V and 6 bases from J, the junction kept 6 bases outside the gene matches. The CDR3 totals 13 residues. The CDR3 nucleotides are TGTGCCAGCACCCTTACAGGGGCTCAGCCCCAGCATTTT. Translation: CASTLTGAQPQHF.

A few counts support this clonotype. CDR3 amino acids: CASSLGVSGAYEQFF. CDR3 bases: TGTGCCAGCAGCTTAGGGGTTAGCGGGGCATATGAGCAGTTCTTC. The chain couples TRBV7-2 to TRBJ2-1; 8 nucleotides match TRBD2. The CDR3 consists of 15 residues. Unmatched junction bases numbered 7, after V lost 1 base and J lost 8 bases. Germline loops: CDR1 SGHTA, CDR2 FQGNSA.

In this sample, this clonotype turned up a few times. The rearrangement links TRBV29-1 to TRBJ2-1; maybe TRBD2 (6 bases). The V and J ends lost 7 bases and 7 bases respectively, with 14 bases between them. This CDR3 spans 12 amino acids. Germline V gives CDR1 SQVTM, CDR2 ANQGSEA. The CDR3 DNA reads as TGCAGCGGGGACTTATTGGGTAATGAGCAGTTCTTC. This codes for CSGDLLGNEQFF.